The sequence of this T cell receptor beta chain was determined in a study of blood T cell repertoires in COVID-19. Background on the study: PBMCs, B-cell-depleted T cells, or T cells provided the cDNA or gDNA that made up the material.

This CDR3 spans 15 amino acids. The V and J ends lost 3 bases and 3 bases, in that order; junction bases with no gene match: 3. Germline lookup yields CDR1 ENHRY and CDR2 SYGVKD. All enrollees were roughly 18 to 89 years old and from under 25 US areas. Membership in each cohort depended on participant-reported clinical history. Authors' methods: Quantification of nucleated cells was approximated via reference gene primer amplification. Here immunoSEQ multiplex PCR was the method, and the copy in TCRdb shows in-frame clones only, minus some. V, J and clone size are taken as reported in that table, and D and trimming were inferred from the DNA itself. The sample includes roughly 190,000 clones, less than 85% seen only once; the top ten take around 5.5%.

This sequence was found in a woman between 55 and 75 years old with acute COVID-19. The sample was PBMCs or T cells enriched from blood (not recorded which). The chain carries TRBV10-3 and TRBJ2-7; 12 nucleotides line up with TRBD2. This chain's CDR3 is CAISDATSGSYEQYF. The CDR3 bases are TGTGCCATCAGTGATGCGACTAGCGGGAGCTACGAGCAGTACTTC.